Below, 5 T cell receptor beta chains from the same sample are listed, as sequenced in a study of cytomegalovirus exposure and HLA in healthy donors (dated by TCRdb to about 2017). The library relied on the immunoSEQ multiplex PCR assay. For the multiplex PCR, a mixture combining 60 forward primers for TCR Vbeta segments and 13 reverse primers for TCR Jbeta segments was used. Not all clones reach the TCRdb copy of this immuneACCESS table, which keeps in-frame sequences only. Checked studies attribute under half of the gap to unresolved V genes and leave the rest unexplained. Within this sample are 100,000 to 120,000 clones, with more than 75% of them counted one time only. The ten largest clonotypes hold 1.5% to 2% of the sample. Source material: PBMCs. The receptors were gathered from a man aged 35-49 years in good health and CMV-seronegative.

The V and J genes are TRBV5-6 and TRBJ1-6, with a weak D call TRBD1 (6 bases). Germline V gene data show CDR1 as SGHDT and CDR2 as YYEEEE. The CDR3 has 15 residues. V shed 1 base and J shed 14 bases, with 19 bases lying between them. The CDR3 region is CASSLTPQGRGSLHF. The CDR3 DNA reads as TGTGCCAGCAGCTTGACCCCACAGGGTCGTGGGTCCCTCCACTTT.

The chain has TRBV5-1 and TRBJ2-2; TRBD1 is a possible D gene (5 bases). The germline V gene encodes CDR1 SGHRS and CDR2 YFSETQ. Trimming took 4 bases from V and 3 from J, leaving 13 bases between them. The CDR3 contains 15 residues. The DNA of the CDR3 is TGCGCCAGCAGCCTAGGGGCAATTCACACCGGGGAGCTGTTTTTT. It translates to CASSLGAIHTGELFF. The complete variable domain, with remaining parts taken from reference TRBV5-1 and TRBJ2-2, reads KAGVTQTPRYLIKTRGQQVTLSCSPISGHRSVSWYQQTPGQGLQFLFEYFSETQRNKGNFPGRFSGRQFSNSRSEMNVSTLELGDSALYLCASSLGAIHTGELFFGEGSRLTVL.

The J gene is TRBJ1-1, the V gene TRBV6-5; the match to TRBD1 covers 7 bases. Germline CDR1 reads MNHEY; CDR2 reads SVGAGI. J lost 6 bases, V lost 4 bases, and 11 bases had no gene match. The length of the CDR3 is 15 residues. The CDR3 DNA reads TGTGCCAGCAGTTCACTCGGAGGGGGCTCGGCTGAAGCTTTCTTT. Its protein product is CASSSLGGGSAEAFF.

The J gene is TRBJ2-1, the V gene TRBV7-6; 8 bases are shared with TRBD2. CDR3 size: 19 residues. In germline, CDR1 is SGHVS, CDR2 FNYEAQ. J gave up 0 bases and V 1 base, and 11 bases lay outside the gene matches. The CDR3 nucleotides read TGTGCCAGCAGCTTAGGAGCGGCGGGGGGCCAATTCTCCTACAATGAGCAGTTCTTC. Its protein product is CASSLGAAGGQFSYNEQFF.

This clone was recorded once. The chain has TRBV28 and TRBJ2-3; possibly TRBD1 for D (5 bases). Trimming shortened V by 5 bases and J by 1 base, and 16 bases separated the two germline ends. This CDR3 has 16 residues. CDR1 is MDHEN and CDR2 is SYDVKM in the germline V gene. The CDR3 loop is CASSATGLLGTDTQYF. As DNA, the CDR3 is TGTGCCAGCAGTGCCACAGGTCTGCTGGGCACAGATACGCAGTATTTT.